What follows is one T cell receptor beta chain and its context. Methods used by the authors: Estimates of nucleated cell counts were drawn from the amplification of reference gene primers. Repertoires were generated with immunoSEQ multiplex PCR, while TCRdb's copy carries only in-frame clones and drops some. V and J calls and clone size are given by that table; D and trimming were obtained from the DNA. The sample gives about 110,000 clones, 71% of which show up once; approximately 0.9% is in the top ten. The source of the sample is a study of blood T cell repertoires in COVID-19. Study information: Acute and convalescent COVID-19 specimens originated in the United States, Italy and Spain. PBMCs, B-cell-depleted T cells, or T cells were the source of the cDNA or gDNA that made up the material.

Germline values: CDR1 SGHRS, CDR2 YFSETQ. This CDR3 spans 13 amino acids. V was clipped by 7 bases and J by 7 bases; unmatched bases: 10. The clonotype originates from a human donor with acute or convalescent COVID-19. The donor label of this sample is uncertain. The sequenced material came from peripheral blood. This chain links TRBV5-1 with TRBJ1-1, with TRBD1 matching over 7 bases. Here the CDR3 reads CASGTGVGGEAFF. The CDR3 nucleotides are TGCGCCAGCGGAACAGGGGTCGGAGGTGAAGCTTTCTTT. Filled out from reference TRBV5-1 and TRBJ1-1, the complete variable domain reads KAGVTQTPRYLIKTRGQQVTLSCSPISGHRSVSWYQQTPGQGLQFLFEYFSETQRNKGNFPGRFSGRQFSNSRSEMNVSTLELGDSALYLCASGTGVGGEAFFGQGTRLTVV.